Presented here are 2 T cell receptor beta chains from one specimen sequenced in a study of blood T cell repertoires in COVID-19 (TCRdb year 2020). Library generation was performed with the immunoSEQ multiplex PCR assay. TCRdb's version of the immuneACCESS table is confined to in-frame rearrangements and falls short of the full clone set. An unresolved V gene accounts for under half of the shortfall where checked; the remainder is of unknown origin. The sample records 160,000 or so clones, around 82% of which are singletons. Jointly, the top ten make up 11% of the sample. Sequencing was carried out using peripheral blood. These receptors all stem from a man aged 55-75 years with active or convalescent COVID-19.

This clone showed up just once. This chain links TRBV2 with TRBJ1-6, with D tentatively TRBD1 (6 bases). The CDR3 length is 14 residues. Per germline, CDR1 SNHLY and CDR2 FYNNEI. V shed 7 bases and J shed 7 bases, with 14 bases lying between them. CDR3 residues: CASKGENSNSPLHF. The CDR3 DNA reads as TGTGCCAGCAAGGGGGAGAACTCGAATTCACCCCTCCACTTT.

This chain connects TRBV4-1 to TRBJ1-5; 9 bases match TRBD1. Germline loops: CDR1 MGHRA, CDR2 YSYEKL. V dropped 4 bases and J dropped 0; count of bases not matched to a gene: 7. The CDR3 spans 17 residues. In nucleotides, the CDR3 is TGCGCCAGCAGCCGAGTACAGGGGGCGCGTAGCAATCAGCCCCAGCATTTT. This encodes CASSRVQGARSNQPQHF.